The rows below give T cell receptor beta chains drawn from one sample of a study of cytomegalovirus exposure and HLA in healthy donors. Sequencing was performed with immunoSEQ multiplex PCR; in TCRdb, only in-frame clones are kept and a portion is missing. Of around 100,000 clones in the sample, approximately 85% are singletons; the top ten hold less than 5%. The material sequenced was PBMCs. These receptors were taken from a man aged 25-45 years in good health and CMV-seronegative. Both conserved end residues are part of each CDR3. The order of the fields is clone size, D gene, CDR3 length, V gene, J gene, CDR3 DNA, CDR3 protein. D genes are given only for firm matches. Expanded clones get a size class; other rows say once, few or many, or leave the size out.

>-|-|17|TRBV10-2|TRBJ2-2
TGCGCCAGCAGCCCCATGGGAAACGGAGGCTACACCGGGGAGCTGTTTTTT
CASSPMGNGGYTGELFF
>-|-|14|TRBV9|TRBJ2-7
TGTGCCAGCAGCGTAGGCCGGGTGAACTACGAGCAGTACTTC
CASSVGRVNYEQYF
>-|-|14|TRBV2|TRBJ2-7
TGTGCCAGCAGTATTGACAGGACACTTTACGAGCAGTACTTC
CASSIDRTLYEQYF
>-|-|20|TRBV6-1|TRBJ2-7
TGTGCCAGCAGTGAAATCTGGCCTATAAGGGACGGGGGAGAAAAGACCGAGCAGTACTTC
CASSEIWPIRDGGEKTEQYF
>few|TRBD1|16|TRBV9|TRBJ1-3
TGTGCCAGCAGCGTGACAGGGGCGCTCTCTGGAAACACCATATATTTT
CASSVTGALSGNTIYF
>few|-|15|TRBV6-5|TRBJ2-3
TGTGCCAGCAGTTTGACAGGGACTAGCACAGATACGCAGTATTTT
CASSLTGTSTDTQYF
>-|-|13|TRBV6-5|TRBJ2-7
TGTGCCAGCAGTCGGGGGAAGCTCTACGAGCAGTACTTC
CASSRGKLYEQYF
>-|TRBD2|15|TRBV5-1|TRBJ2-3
TGCGCCAGCAGCTTGGAGTTAGCGGGAGCAGATACGCAGTATTTT
CASSLELAGADTQYF
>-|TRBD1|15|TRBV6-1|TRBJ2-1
TGTGCCAGCAGCCCCGGGACAGGGTTTATTAATGAGCAGTTCTTC
CASSPGTGFINEQFF
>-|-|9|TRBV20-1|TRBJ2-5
TGCAGCATGAGGGGGGGGCAGTACTTC
CSMRGGQYF
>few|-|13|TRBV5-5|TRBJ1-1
TGTGCCAGCAGCTTAGGAGTGAACACTGAAGCTTTCTTT
CASSLGVNTEAFF
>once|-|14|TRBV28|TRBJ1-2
TGTGCCAGCTGCCCCTCCGGGATCGACTATGGCTACACCTTC
CASCPSGIDYGYTF
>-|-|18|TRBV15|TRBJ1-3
TGTGCCACCAAATCCTCACCCCGGGACACTGGGTCTGGAAACACCATATATTTT
CATKSSPRDTGSGNTIYF
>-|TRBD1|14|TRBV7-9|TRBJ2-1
TGTGCCAGCAGCTTCGCAGGGGGCATAGATGAGCAGTTCTTC
CASSFAGGIDEQFF
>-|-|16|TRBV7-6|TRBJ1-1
TGTGCCAGCAGCTGGGGACCCGGGAGGGCGGTGTCTGAAGCTTTCTTT
CASSWGPGRAVSEAFF
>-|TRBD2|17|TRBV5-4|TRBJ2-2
TGTGCCAGCAGCTTGGCCGGGGCGGGGGACCCCACCGGGGAGCTGTTTTTT
CASSLAGAGDPTGELFF
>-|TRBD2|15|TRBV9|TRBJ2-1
TGTGCCAGCAGCCCTACGACTAGCGGGGGCCGGGGGCAGTTCTTC
CASSPTTSGGRGQFF
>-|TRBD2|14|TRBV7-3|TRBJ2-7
TGTGCCAGCAGCCCGCAATCGGGAGGCTACGAGCAGTACTTC
CASSPQSGGYEQYF
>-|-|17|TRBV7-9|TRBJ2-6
TGTGCCAGCAGCTCTGACTCCAAGCCAGCTGGGGCCAACGTCCTGACTTTC
CASSSDSKPAGANVLTF
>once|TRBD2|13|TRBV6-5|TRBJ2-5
TGTGCCAGCAAAGGGGAGGGAAAAGAGACCCAGTACTTC
CASKGEGKETQYF
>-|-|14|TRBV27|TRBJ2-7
TGTGCCAGCAGTTGGGCGGGGGCCGCCTACGAGCAGTACTTC
CASSWAGAAYEQYF
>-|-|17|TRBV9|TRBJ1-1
TGTGCCAGCAGCGATTCCACCAGTGACAGTCCGAACACTGAAGCTTTCTTT
CASSDSTSDSPNTEAFF
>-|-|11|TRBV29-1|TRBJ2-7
TGCAGCGTTCAGCGGTCCTACGAGCAGTACTTC
CSVQRSYEQYF
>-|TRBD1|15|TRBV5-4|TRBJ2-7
TGTGCCAGCAGCAAAGCAGGACAGGGCTCCTACGAGCAGTACTTC
CASSKAGQGSYEQYF
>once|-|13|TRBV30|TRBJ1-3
TGTGCCTGGAGTGTACAGTCTGGAAACACCATATATTTT
CAWSVQSGNTIYF
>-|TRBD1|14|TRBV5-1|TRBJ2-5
TGCGCCAGCAGCGACGGACAGGGGACAGAGACCCAGTACTTC
CASSDGQGTETQYF
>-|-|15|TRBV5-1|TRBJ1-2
TGCGCCAGCAGCCCAGATCCGGGACAAGGACGGGGCTACACCTTC
CASSPDPGQGRGYTF
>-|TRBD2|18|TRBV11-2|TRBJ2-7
TGTGCCAGCAGCTTAGATTTGGAGTTAGCGGGTAGCTCCTACGAGCAGTACTTC
CASSLDLELAGSSYEQYF
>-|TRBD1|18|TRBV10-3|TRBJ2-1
TGTGCCATCAGTGGGTTCGGGGACAGGGGGTCACCCTACAATGAGCAGTTCTTC
CAISGFGDRGSPYNEQFF
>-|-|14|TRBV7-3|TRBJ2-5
TGTGCCAGCAGCGCCACAGGGCTCGGGGAGACCCAGTACTTC
CASSATGLGETQYF
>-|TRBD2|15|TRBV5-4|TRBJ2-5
TGTGCCAGCAGCTTGCCGGGACTAGCGGGAGAGACCCAGTACTTC
CASSLPGLAGETQYF
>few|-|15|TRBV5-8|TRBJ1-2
TGTGCCAGCAGCCTTAGGGACTCTTCTAACTATGGCTACACCTTC
CASSLRDSSNYGYTF
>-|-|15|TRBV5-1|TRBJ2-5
TGCGCCAGCAGCTTAAGGACAGGACTACAAGAGACCCAGTACTTC
CASSLRTGLQETQYF
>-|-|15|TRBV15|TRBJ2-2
TGTGCCACCAGCAGATCCAGCGAGAACACCGGGGAGCTGTTTTTT
CATSRSSENTGELFF
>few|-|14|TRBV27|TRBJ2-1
TGTGCCAGCACCCCCCCGGACAGAGACAATGAGCAGTTCTTC
CASTPPDRDNEQFF
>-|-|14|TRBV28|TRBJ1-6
TGTGCCAGCAGTTTAACAGGGCAGGGTTCACCCCTCCACTTT
CASSLTGQGSPLHF
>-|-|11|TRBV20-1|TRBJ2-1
TGCAGTGCCCTACTAGCAAGGGAGCAGTTCTTC
CSALLAREQFF
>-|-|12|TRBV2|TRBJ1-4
TGTGCCAGCAGTGACCGGTCTGAAAAACTGTTTTTT
CASSDRSEKLFF
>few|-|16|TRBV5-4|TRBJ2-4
TGTGCCAGCAGCTTGGATCTAAGAGGGAGTGGAAACATTCAGTACTTC
CASSLDLRGSGNIQYF
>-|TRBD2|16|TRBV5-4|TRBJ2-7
TGTGCCAGCAGCTTGCATCCCGGGGGGGCGAGTATCGAGCAGTACTTC
CASSLHPGGASIEQYF
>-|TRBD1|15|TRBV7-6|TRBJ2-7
TGTGCCAGCAGCTTAGGGACAGGGGAGGGCTACGAGCAGTACTTC
CASSLGTGEGYEQYF
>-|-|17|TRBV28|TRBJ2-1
TGTGCCAGCAGTTTGAGGTTGGGCAGGGAAATTACCGATGAGCAGTTCTTC
CASSLRLGREITDEQFF